A single sample gave rise to the 22 T cell receptor beta chains below, sequenced in a study of blood T cell repertoires in COVID-19. TCRdb keeps only in-frame clones here, not all; method: immunoSEQ multiplex PCR. This sample has some 220,000 clones, with around four fifths found just once. Input material: peripheral blood. All receptors come from a woman in her fifties or sixties with active or convalescent COVID-19.

The chain links TRBV30 to TRBJ1-5, with 8 bases fitting TRBD1. The length of the CDR3 is 14 residues. Germline V lookup: CDR1 GTSNPN, CDR2 SVGIG (reference sequence). J lost 5 bases, V lost 5 bases, and 8 bases had no gene match. This CDR3 reads CAWGTGLGDQPQHF. The CDR3 coding sequence is TGTGCCTGGGGGACAGGCCTAGGAGATCAGCCCCAGCATTTT. Full variable domain (remainder filled in from reference TRBV30 and TRBJ1-5): SQTIHQWPATLVQPVGSPLSLECTVEGTSNPNLYWYRQAAGRGLQLLFYSVGIGQISSEVPQNLSASRPQDRQFILSSKKLLLSDSGFYLCAWGTGLGDQPQHFGDGTRLSIL.

As for this clone: Other nucleotide sequences from this sample produce the same CDR3. The chain couples TRBV5-1 to TRBJ1-6, with D perhaps TRBD1 (6 bases). V lost 4 bases to trimming and J lost 7 bases, with 18 bases between them. The CDR3 consists of 16 residues. In germline, CDR1 is SGHRS, CDR2 YFSETQ. The CDR3 here is CASSEQGDIRNSPLHF. CDR3 nucleotides: TGCGCCAGCAGCGAACAAGGGGACATCAGAAATTCACCCCTCCACTTT.

V usage is TRBV11-2 and J usage is TRBJ2-2; D ambiguous. Trimming stripped 1 base from V and 4 bases from J, with 10 bases between. CDR1 is SGHAT, CDR2 FQNNGV, per germline. The length of the CDR3 is 15 residues. CDR3 DNA sequence: TGTGCCAGCAGCTTAGTACAGTCGAGCACCGGGGAGCTGTTTTTT. Encoded protein: CASSLVQSSTGELFF.

This chain uses TRBV9 with TRBJ2-7; D perhaps matches TRBD2 (5 bases). The V gene lost 2 bases and the J gene lost 0 bases, with 15 bases spanning the gap. Germline V CDR1 and CDR2: SGDLS, YYNGEE. The CDR3 length is 16 residues. The DNA of the CDR3 is TGTGCCAGCAGCGTCACCTCCGCGGGCCTCTCCTACGAGCAGTACTTC. Its translation is CASSVTSAGLSYEQYF. Using reference TRBV9 and TRBJ2-7 for the parts outside the CDR3, the full variable domain is DSGVTQTPKHLITATGQRVTLRCSPRSGDLSVYWYQQSLDQGLQFLIQYYNGEERAKGNILERFSAQQFPDLHSELNLSSLELGDSALYFCASSVTSAGLSYEQYFGPGTRLTVT.

This chain links TRBV3-1 (or the pseudogene TRBV3-2) with TRBJ2-2; TRBD2 matches 8 bases. This CDR3 comprises 15 residues. With 0 bases clipped from V and 6 bases from J, the junction kept 3 bases outside the gene matches. Germline V gene sequence: CDR1 LGHDT, CDR2 YNNKEL (reference sequence). In nucleotides, the CDR3 is TGTGCCAGCAGCCAAGACAGGACTAGCCCCGGGGAGCTGTTTTTT. Protein product: CASSQDRTSPGELFF.

A word on this clone: Different DNA sequences within this sample yield the same CDR3. This rearrangement joins TRBV5-1 to TRBJ1-2; 7 bases agree with TRBD1. This CDR3 has 14 residues. Germline CDR1 and CDR2: SGHRS and YFSETQ. Trimming at V came to 0 bases and at J to 6 bases, leaving 5 bases not matched to a gene. CDR3 in amino acids: CASSLGQGGNGYTF. The CDR3 region has the DNA TGCGCCAGCAGCTTGGGACAGGGAGGAAATGGCTACACCTTC.

J is TRBJ1-2 and V is TRBV19; the D is unclear. This CDR3 region has 13 residues. Between the trimmed V and J ends, which lost 7 bases and 6 bases, there was a span of 15 bases. Germline CDR1 and CDR2: LNHDA and SQIVND (reference sequence). The CDR3 DNA reads as TGTGCCAGTACTTCAAGGAGCCGGGATGGCTACACCTTC. It encodes CASTSRSRDGYTF.

The chain couples TRBV3-1 (or the pseudogene TRBV3-2) to TRBJ2-3, with 11 positions matching TRBD1. The CDR3 loop spans 15 amino acids. Germline loops: CDR1 LGHDT, CDR2 YNNKEL (reference sequence). J lost 10 bases, V lost 4 bases, and 10 bases had no gene match. The CDR3 sequence: CASSRKGQGGLAQYF. The CDR3 region has the DNA TGTGCCAGCAGCCGGAAGGGACAGGGGGGCCTCGCGCAGTATTTT.

The V gene is TRBV6-5, the J gene TRBJ1-2; TRBD1 agrees at 9 bases. CDR1 is MNHEY and CDR2 is SVGAGI in the germline V gene. V was clipped by 6 bases and J by 4 bases; unmatched bases: 6. The CDR3 runs 14 residues. The CDR3 loop is CASRTPGQGYGYTF. CDR3 DNA sequence: TGTGCCAGCAGGACTCCGGGACAGGGCTATGGCTACACCTTC.

This sequence joins TRBV6-5 and TRBJ1-2; 7 bases match TRBD1. Germline trimming cut 4 bases from V and 4 bases from J; bases unmatched to any gene: 9. The CDR3 runs to 15 residues. CDR1 MNHEY and CDR2 SVGAGI come from the germline V gene. CDR3 bases: TGTGCCAGCAGTTCCAACAGGGGAGGAGTCTATGGCTACACCTTC. Translating gives CASSSNRGGVYGYTF.

The chain uses TRBV11-2 and TRBJ1-1; TRBD1 is a possible D gene (5 bases). Trimming took 0 bases from V and 4 from J, leaving 12 bases between them. Per the germline V gene, CDR1 is SGHAT and CDR2 is FQNNGV. The CDR3 length is 15 residues. This CDR3 reads CASSLEAGPGTEAFF. The CDR3 DNA sequence: TGTGCCAGCAGCTTAGAGGCAGGGCCGGGCACTGAAGCTTTCTTT.

This clone was seen a few times. The rearrangement uses TRBV7-9 and TRBJ2-2; weak D call: TRBD1 (6 bases). The germline V and J ends were trimmed by 10 bases and 0 bases, with 15 bases remaining between them. Germline loops: CDR1 SEHNR, CDR2 FQNEAQ (reference sequence). The CDR3 has 15 residues. CDR3 protein: CANLQGPTNTGELFF. The CDR3 bases are TGTGCCAACCTACAGGGCCCTACGAACACCGGGGAGCTGTTTTTT.

The chain joins TRBV5-1 to TRBJ1-2, with D possibly being TRBD1 (6 bases). Germline V gene sequence: CDR1 SGHRS, CDR2 YFSETQ. CDR3 length: 15 residues. V lost 4 bases and J lost 4, with 17 bases in between. CDR3 protein: CASSPERGAAYGYTF. The CDR3 DNA reads TGCGCCAGCAGCCCCGAGCGGGGGGCGGCCTATGGCTACACCTTC.

The J gene is TRBJ2-1, the V gene TRBV5-1; 16 positions agree with TRBD2. The CDR3 covers 18 residues. V trimming: 4 bases; J trimming: 2 bases; junction bases outside the gene matches: 6. Germline-derived CDR1 and CDR2 are SGHRS and YFSETQ. The CDR3 region has the DNA TGCGCCAGCAGCCCGGGGACTAGCGGGAGGGCCCCCTACAATGAGCAGTTCTTC. Its protein product is CASSPGTSGRAPYNEQFF.

The chain couples TRBV7-3 to TRBJ2-6; the D gene is possibly TRBD1 (6 bases). Germline V gene data show CDR1 as SGHTA and CDR2 as FQGTGA. Trimming left V 3 bases short and J 4 bases short, with 10 bases between. The CDR3 is 15 residues long. Here the CDR3 reads CASSFYREGANVLTF. The CDR3 DNA is TGTGCCAGCAGCTTCTACAGGGAAGGGGCCAACGTCCTGACTTTC.

The chain couples TRBV7-2 to TRBJ1-1; D may be TRBD1 (5 bases). CDR3 length equals 14 residues. Trimming cost V 5 bases and J 7 bases, with 17 bases left between them. Germline V CDR1 and CDR2: SGHTA, FQGNSA. CDR3 sequence: CASSGGSGTNEAFF. In DNA form, the CDR3 reads TGTGCCAGCAGCGGGGGGTCAGGTACCAATGAAGCTTTCTTT.

The gene calls are TRBV7-3 and TRBJ1-6, with 10 bases that match TRBD1. The CDR3 is 14 amino acids. Germline assignment: CDR1 SGHTA and CDR2 FQGTGA. V lost 5 bases to trimming and J lost 8 bases; unmatched junction nucleotides: 3. The CDR3, as DNA: TGTGCCAGCAGCCCCGGGACAGGGGATTCACCCCTCCACTTT. Encoded protein: CASSPGTGDSPLHF. The whole variable domain, remainder taken from reference TRBV7-3 and TRBJ1-6, is GAGVSQTPSNKVTEKGKYVELRCDPISGHTALYWYRQSLGQGPEFLIYFQGTGAADDSGLPNDRFFAVRPEGSVSTLKIQRTERGDSAVYLCASSPGTGDSPLHFGNGTRLTVT.

CDR3 sequence reads: CAISEDRPNEKLFF. The CDR3 nucleotides read TGTGCCATCAGCGAAGACAGACCTAATGAAAAACTGTTTTTT. The chain carries TRBV10-3 and TRBJ1-4; the D gene is possibly TRBD1 (5 bases). V lost 6 bases and J lost 3, with 11 bases in between. This CDR3 is 14 amino acids long. Germline values: CDR1 ENHRY, CDR2 SYGVKD.

For this clone: The germline gene is not matched at one end of the junction; a read error may be the cause. The chain links TRBV28 to TRBJ2-3; 8 bases line up with TRBD2. The CDR3 covers 13 residues. CDR1 MDHEN and CDR2 SYDVKM come from the germline V gene. The CDR3 is CASSFAGGRGPHF. Here the CDR3 DNA reads TGTGCCAGCAGTTTTGCGGGGGGCCGGGGTCCACATTTT.

This clone was counted once. The chain links TRBV29-1 to TRBJ2-3, with TRBD2 matching 12 bases. The V gene's germline CDR1 is SQVTM and CDR2 ANQGSEA. Losses at the gene ends were 8 bases for V and 5 bases for J; bases not matched to a gene: 8. CDR3 length equals 14 residues. CDR3 coding DNA: TGCAGCACGAAACTAGCGGGAGGTGGAGATACGCAGTATTTT. Translation: CSTKLAGGGDTQYF.

The chain combines TRBV6-2 or TRBV6-3 with TRBJ1-5, with 7 bases aligning to TRBD1. This CDR3 spans 13 amino acids. Germline CDR1 MNHEY, CDR2 SVGEGT. V shed 6 bases and J 3 bases; nucleotides not matched to a gene: 2. The CDR3 loop reads CASSDRDNQPQHF. Written as DNA, the CDR3 is TGTGCCAGCAGCGACAGGGACAATCAGCCCCAGCATTTT.

The chain has TRBV5-1 and TRBJ1-3; no firm D call. In germline, CDR1 is SGHRS, CDR2 YFSETQ. V was trimmed by 0 bases and J by 0 bases, leaving 10 bases between them. This CDR3 comprises 16 residues. CDR3 amino acids: CASSLATGISGNTIYF. Here the CDR3 DNA reads TGCGCCAGCAGCTTGGCCACGGGGATCTCTGGAAACACCATATATTTT.